One and the same sample provided the 27 T cell receptor beta chains below, sequenced in a study of T cell repertoires in cytomegalovirus infection. One entry per CDR3 protein, called by TCRdb with MiXCR from the reads. Here the sample spans about 83,000 distinct CDR3 sequences, about 29% being singletons. Their specific antigens are unknown. Sequenced material: CD8+ T cells from cultured PBMCs, taken from culture after CMV antigen stimulation. The receptor set was obtained from a human donor in good health (CMV status not recorded). Some clones in this sample may be carry-over from other donors' samples.

This chain connects TRBV10-3 to TRBJ1-1, with D hard to call. The V end lost 3 bases, the J end lost 10 bases, and 12 bases lay between the germline ends. This CDR3 spans 12 amino acids. From germline, CDR1 is ENHRY and CDR2 SYGVKD. The CDR3 bases are TGTGCCATCAGTGAAGGACTGGTGGGAGCTTTCTTT. Its translation: CAISEGLVGAFF.

This clonotype has more than one count but fewer than ten. This rearrangement joins TRBV7-8 to TRBJ2-7; 7 bases map to TRBD1. J was trimmed by 9 bases and V by 5 bases; bases with no gene match: 13. Germline assignment: CDR1 SGHVS and CDR2 FQNEAQ. This CDR3 is built from 14 residues. CDR3 region: CASSPTGQPLGQYF. The CDR3 DNA reads as TGTGCCAGCAGCCCGACGGGACAGCCCCTTGGGCAGTACTTC.

This chain connects TRBV7-2 to TRBJ2-1; 9 bases agree with TRBD1. The CDR3 has 19 amino acids. The V segment lost 0 bases and the J segment 8 bases; nucleotides outside the gene matches: 17. The V gene's germline CDR1 is SGHTA and CDR2 FQGNSA. The CDR3 region has the DNA TGTGCCAGCAGCTTAGCGTTAGACTTCACAGGGGGCGCGGTTCATGAGCAGTTCTTC. Its protein is CASSLALDFTGGAVHEQFF.

The chain is built from TRBV6-1 and TRBJ2-7, with a possible D match to TRBD1 (5 bases). The CDR3 has 13 residues. CDR1 and CDR2 (germline): MNHNS, SASEGT. Trimming stripped 8 bases from V and 2 bases from J, with 13 bases between. The CDR3 spells CASSSTDPYEQYF. The CDR3, as DNA: TGTGCCAGCTCCTCGACAGACCCCTACGAGCAGTACTTC.

The gene calls are TRBV9 and TRBJ2-3, with 8 bases that match TRBD2. Unmatched junction bases numbered 6, after V lost 0 bases and J lost 0 bases. The CDR3 spans 17 residues. CDR1 and CDR2 (germline): SGDLS, YYNGEE. The CDR3 DNA is TGTGCCAGCAGCGTAGAAGCGGGCGGGGGGAGCACAGATACGCAGTATTTT. Translation gives CASSVEAGGGSTDTQYF.

The V gene is TRBV11-2, the J gene TRBJ2-1, with TRBD2 matching over 10 bases. This CDR3 contains 15 residues. V was pared by 0 bases and J by 7 bases, with 3 bases of the junction left unmatched. Germline V gene data show CDR1 as SGHAT and CDR2 as FQNNGV. The chain's CDR3 is CASSLEAGGLNEQFF. The CDR3 nucleotides are TGTGCCAGCAGCTTAGAAGCGGGGGGGCTTAATGAGCAGTTCTTC.

This clonotype was recorded a few times. The gene calls are TRBV5-4 and TRBJ2-3; 9 nucleotides align to TRBD1. The CDR3 has 16 residues. Germline CDR1 SGHNT, CDR2 YYREEE (reference sequence). The ends lost 4 bases at V and 4 bases at J; junction bases unmatched: 10. CDR3 DNA sequence: TGTGCCAGCAGCCCGGCGCCGGGACAGGGAGCAGATACGCAGTATTTT. Translated: CASSPAPGQGADTQYF.

The rearrangement links TRBV7-9 to TRBJ1-5; D uncertain. V was pared by 7 bases and J by 4 bases, with 11 bases between. The CDR3 is 13 amino acids. Looked up from germline, CDR1 is SEHNR and CDR2 is FQNEAQ (reference sequence). The CDR3 loop reads CASTSGGNQPQHF. The CDR3 bases are TGTGCCAGCACTTCGGGTGGGAATCAGCCCCAGCATTTT.

In its sample, this clonotype was seen a few times. The rearrangement joins TRBV6-5 to TRBJ2-5; 10 bases match TRBD2. Germline values: CDR1 MNHEY, CDR2 SVGAGI. This CDR3 has 15 residues. The trim removed 6 bases at V and 5 bases at J, leaving 9 bases unmatched. The CDR3: CASRPSSGGFETQYF. CDR3 nucleotides: TGTGCCAGCAGACCCTCTAGCGGGGGTTTTGAGACCCAGTACTTC.

Concerning this clonotype itself: Mismatch with germline at one junction end may stem from a read error. The rearrangement joins TRBV4-1 to TRBJ2-7; D might be TRBD1 (6 bases). The CDR3 contains 14 residues. Germline V gene sequence: CDR1 MGHRA, CDR2 YSYEKL. Written as DNA, the CDR3 is TGTGCCAGCAGCCCGCCGGGGCAGGGGTACGAGCAGTACTTC. It translates to CASSPPGQGYEQYF.

This clonotype came up a few times. The chain carries TRBV7-6 and TRBJ2-2; a weak D match, TRBD2 (5 bases). Germline loops: CDR1 SGHVS, CDR2 FNYEAQ. V was trimmed by 4 bases and J by 6 bases, leaving 12 bases between them. The CDR3 consists of 14 residues. CDR3 coding DNA: TGTGCCAGCAGCTCGTCTGAGCGGCCCGGGGAGCTGTTTTTT. Translating gives CASSSSERPGELFF.

In this sample, this clonotype turned up a few times. The rearrangement links TRBV28 to TRBJ2-2; D possibly corresponds to TRBD1 (5 bases). The CDR3 runs 17 residues. V lost 5 bases and J lost 4, with 20 bases in between. Germline CDR1 MDHEN, CDR2 SYDVKM. The CDR3 DNA reads TGTGCCAGCAGTCCTATCTCCGCCCCCAGGGTCACCGGGGAGCTGTTTTTT. It yields the protein CASSPISAPRVTGELFF.

Remarks on this clonotype: This may arise from a read error, as a much more abundant clone is one base away. The chain recombines TRBV7-2 with TRBJ1-5; TRBD1 might be the D (5 bases). V was shortened by 3 bases and J by 2 bases, with 14 bases between the two germline ends. The CDR3 is 16 amino acids. Germline CDR1 is SGHTA and CDR2 is FQGNSA. The CDR3 spells CASSLTAWGGNQPQHF. In nucleotides, the CDR3 is TGTGCCAGCAGCTTGACCGCCTGGGGGGGCAATCAGCCCCAGCATTTT.

In its sample, this clonotype was seen a few times. The DNA of the CDR3 is TGTGCCAGCAGCCCCGCTAGCGGGGGGTACCAGCAGTTCTTC. It specifies CASSPASGGYQQFF. The chain joins TRBV27 to TRBJ2-1; 11 bases are shared with TRBD2. Trimming took 6 bases from V and 11 from J; bases not matched to a gene: 9. The germline V gene encodes CDR1 MNHEY and CDR2 SMNVEV (reference sequence). The CDR3 runs to 14 residues.

CDR3 loop: CASSYWIGYTAGELFF. The CDR3 DNA reads as TGTGCCAGCAGTTACTGGATAGGATATACCGCCGGGGAGCTGTTTTTT. The chain is built from TRBV6-2 or TRBV6-3 and TRBJ2-2; D not certain. There are 16 residues in the CDR3. Germline V CDR1 and CDR2: MNHEY, SVGEGT. V was shortened by 1 base and J by 6 bases, with 15 bases between the two germline ends.

The rearrangement joins TRBV9 to TRBJ2-1; 8 positions match TRBD2. Unmatched junction bases numbered 6, after V lost 0 bases and J lost 7 bases. CDR1 is SGDLS, CDR2 YYNGEE, per germline. The CDR3 contains 15 residues. The CDR3 loop reads CASSVGRGAKNEQFF. Here the CDR3 DNA reads TGTGCCAGCAGCGTAGGGCGGGGGGCCAAGAATGAGCAGTTCTTC.

The chain links TRBV19 to TRBJ2-7; D unresolved. Germline CDR1 reads LNHDA; CDR2 reads SQIVND (reference sequence). Between the trimmed V and J ends, which lost 4 bases and 5 bases, there was a span of 9 bases. The CDR3 is made up of 12 amino acids. The CDR3 here is CASSTMGNEQYF. CDR3 coding DNA: TGTGCCAGTAGTACCATGGGGAACGAGCAGTACTTC.

The chain recombines TRBV5-5 with TRBJ1-1; D is unclear. Trimming cost V 4 bases and J 1 base, with 17 bases left between them. The germline gives CDR1 SGHKS, CDR2 YYEKEE (reference sequence). The CDR3 runs to 16 residues. The CDR3 DNA is TGTGCCAGCAGCCTCATTTCCGGACGGGAGAACACTGAAGCTTTCTTT. Protein product: CASSLISGRENTEAFF.

The chain recombines TRBV12-3 or TRBV12-4 with TRBJ2-7, with unresolved D. V was cut by 3 bases and J by 5 bases, with 11 bases left in between. CDR3 length equals 13 residues. Here the CDR3 reads CASSFLGIHEQYF. CDR3 DNA: TGTGCCAGCAGTTTTCTGGGAATCCACGAGCAGTACTTC.

Regarding this clonotype: A read error may explain this, as a much larger clone is one base away. The V gene is TRBV7-1, the J gene TRBJ1-1, with TRBD1 matching over 10 bases. TRBV7-1 is an ORF for which the function is uncertain. This CDR3 region has 17 residues. The CDR3 nucleotides read TGTGCCAGCAGCTCATGGGACAGGGGTTACGTGAAAACTGAAGCTTTCTTT. The encoded protein is CASSSWDRGYVKTEAFF.

In its sample, this clonotype was seen a few times. The gene calls are TRBV11-2 and TRBJ2-3; 12 nucleotides agree with TRBD2. Germline CDR1 SGHAT, CDR2 FQNNGV. Trimming took 4 bases from V and 1 from J; bases not matched to a gene: 24. The CDR3 extends over 23 amino acids. CDR3 region: CASSSPSGGAGPQNNAGTDTQYF. The DNA for the CDR3 is TGTGCCAGCAGCTCCCCTAGCGGGGGGGCCGGACCTCAGAACAACGCGGGCACAGATACGCAGTATTTT.

The chain couples TRBV5-3 to TRBJ2-5; TRBD1 aligns across 7 bases. TRBV5-3 is sorted into the ORF group, with uncertain function. The V segment lost 8 bases and the J segment 5 bases; nucleotides outside the gene matches: 3. This CDR3 region has 11 residues. Written as DNA, the CDR3 is TGTGCCAGCATAGGGGGCGAGACCCAGTACTTC. This gives the protein CASIGGETQYF.

This clonotype has a handful of counts. The chain combines TRBV29-1 with TRBJ2-5; TRBD2 aligns across 10 bases. Germline loops: CDR1 SQVTM, CDR2 ANQGSEA. V lost 4 bases, J lost 5 bases, and 7 bases stayed unmatched. This CDR3 has 14 residues. The CDR3 sequence is CSVAKRGGRETQYF. The DNA for the CDR3 is TGCAGCGTTGCGAAGCGGGGGGGCCGGGAGACCCAGTACTTC.

This clonotype was detected only a few times. The V and J genes are TRBV2 and TRBJ1-5; D unresolved. CDR1 is SNHLY, CDR2 FYNNEI, per germline. With 8 bases removed from V and 2 bases from J, the gap between germline ends came to 13 bases. The CDR3 loop spans 14 amino acids. CDR3 sequence: CASGPLVGNQPQHF. CDR3 bases: TGTGCCAGCGGACCTCTAGTGGGCAATCAGCCCCAGCATTTT.

This clonotype was observed a few times. The chain is built from TRBV27 and TRBJ1-1; D call uncertain. Germline V lookup: CDR1 MNHEY, CDR2 SMNVEV (reference sequence). V gave up 4 bases and J gave up 0 bases, with 18 bases separating them. The CDR3 spans 17 residues. This CDR3 reads CASSSHQVNRLNTEAFF. The DNA of the CDR3 is TGTGCCAGCAGTTCCCACCAGGTGAACAGATTGAACACTGAAGCTTTCTTT.

This chain links TRBV28 with TRBJ1-4; 10 bases match TRBD1. Germline loops: CDR1 MDHEN, CDR2 SYDVKM. The CDR3 runs 16 residues. The V gene end was trimmed by 4 bases and the J gene end by 8 bases; junction bases not matched to a gene: 10. CDR3 in amino acids: CASSSGGTGEGEKLFF. As DNA, the CDR3 is TGTGCCAGCAGTTCAGGGGGGACAGGGGAAGGCGAAAAACTGTTTTTT.

This clonotype was counted many times. The J gene is TRBJ1-6, the V gene TRBV7-9; D ambiguous. The V end was cut by 1 base, the J end by 7 bases, with 8 bases between. Germline CDR1 reads SEHNR; CDR2 reads FQNEAQ (reference sequence). CDR3 size: 14 residues. CDR3 in amino acids: CASSLVVGNSPLHF. The CDR3 DNA is TGTGCCAGCAGCTTAGTGGTGGGGAATTCACCCCTCCACTTT.